One sample yielded the 10 T cell receptor beta chains listed below, sequenced in a study of cytomegalovirus exposure and HLA in healthy donors. It was with 60 Vbeta and 13 Jbeta primers that the PCR ran. Here immunoSEQ multiplex PCR was the method, and the copy in TCRdb shows in-frame clones only, minus some. The table includes around 100,000 clones, about 71% detected once. The sequencing sample was made of PBMCs. Receptors originate from a woman aged 50 to 60 in good health and CMV-seronegative.

This chain connects TRBV25-1 to TRBJ2-6, with a weak D call TRBD2 (7 bases). The CDR3 consists of 17 residues. Trimming removed 2 bases from V and 0 bases from J, with 11 bases in between. The germline V gene encodes CDR1 MGHDK and CDR2 SYGVNS. CDR3 sequence reads: CASSERGGLSGANVLTF. CDR3 coding DNA: TGTGCCAGCAGTGAAAGGGGGGGCCTCTCTGGGGCCAACGTCCTGACTTTC.

The chain employs TRBV7-9 and TRBJ1-5; unclear D gene. This CDR3 is 14 amino acids long. Trimming shortened V by 4 bases and J by 8 bases, and 15 bases separated the two germline ends. Germline V gene lookup returns CDR1 SEHNR and CDR2 FQNEAQ (reference sequence). Here the CDR3 reads CASSWEVSTEPQHF. In DNA, the CDR3 is TGTGCCAGCAGCTGGGAGGTTTCGACTGAGCCCCAGCATTTT.

CDR3 sequence reads: CASSLRTAHYGYTF. CDR3 nucleotides: TGTGCCAGCAGTTTACGGACAGCTCACTATGGCTACACCTTC. The genes are TRBV28 and TRBJ1-2; D perhaps matches TRBD1 (6 bases). The CDR3 is 14 residues long. V lost 2 bases and J 3 bases, leaving 10 bases between the germline ends. Germline assignment: CDR1 MDHEN and CDR2 SYDVKM.

A few counts support this clone. As DNA, the CDR3 is TGTGCCAGCAGCGAAACCCCCGGGACTAGCGGGTGGGATACGCAGTATTTT. Residues: CASSETPGTSGWDTQYF. J is TRBJ2-3 and V is TRBV21-1; the table's D gene call, TRBD2, was not cross checked with the DNA. TRBV21-1 is designated a pseudogene. The CDR3 is 17 amino acids.

Comment on this clone: The identical CDR3 is also encoded by other nucleotide sequences in the sample. The gene calls are TRBV15 and TRBJ2-3; 9 positions agree with TRBD1. V shed 6 bases, J shed 2 bases, and the junction held 3 bases outside the gene matches. The germline CDR1 and CDR2 sequences are LNHNV and YYDKDF (reference sequence). The CDR3 is 14 amino acids. CDR3 sequence (DNA): TGTGCCACCAGGGACAGGGGACTCACAGATACGCAGTATTTT. Amino acids: CATRDRGLTDTQYF.

The sample holds one count of this clone. The rearrangement joins TRBV11-2 to TRBJ1-6; TRBD1 matches at 10 bases. CDR1 SGHAT and CDR2 FQNNGV come from the germline V gene. V shed 5 bases and J 9 bases; nucleotides not matched to a gene: 16. The CDR3 totals 18 residues. The CDR3 DNA follows: TGTGCCAGCAGCCTAATTCGTCTAACTGGGACAGGGGTTTCACCCCTCCACTTT. Its protein is CASSLIRLTGTGVSPLHF.

The V call is TRBV27, the J call TRBJ1-2; D gene uncertain. Germline loops: CDR1 MNHEY, CDR2 SMNVEV (reference sequence). Trimming removed 3 bases at V and 0 bases at J, with 14 bases between. The CDR3 is made up of 16 amino acids. Written as DNA, the CDR3 is TGTGCCAGCAGTTTCGGGGTCTCTGGAGCTAACTATGGCTACACCTTC. Its translation: CASSFGVSGANYGYTF.

This clone is a singleton in its sample. This rearrangement joins TRBV4-2 to TRBJ2-1; TRBD2 aligns across 9 bases. In germline, CDR1 is LGHNA, CDR2 YNFKEQ. The CDR3 has 15 amino acids. Trimming at V came to 3 bases and at J to 8 bases, leaving 8 bases not matched to a gene. The CDR3 DNA sequence: TGTGCCAGCAGCCACAAGCGGGAGGTGATTGATGAGCAGTTCTTC. Amino acids: CASSHKREVIDEQFF.

This sequence joins TRBV11-3 and TRBJ2-5; tentative D call: TRBD1 (6 bases). The CDR3 has 16 residues. Germline loops: CDR1 SGHNT, CDR2 YENEEA. V dropped 1 base and J dropped 2 bases, with 14 bases sitting between them. The CDR3 reads CASSLGNLQGQETQYF. The DNA for the CDR3 is TGTGCCAGCAGCTTAGGGAATTTACAGGGACAAGAGACCCAGTACTTC.

The chain employs TRBV6-1 and TRBJ2-5, with D possibly matching TRBD1 (5 bases). The DNA end is a closer match to TRBJ2-7, so the J assignment may be wrong. Germline CDR1 is MNHNS and CDR2 is SASEGT. The length of the CDR3 is 12 residues. CDR3 loop: CASKDNPYEQYF. CDR3 coding DNA: TGTGCCAGCAAGGACAACCCCTACGAGCAGTACTTC.